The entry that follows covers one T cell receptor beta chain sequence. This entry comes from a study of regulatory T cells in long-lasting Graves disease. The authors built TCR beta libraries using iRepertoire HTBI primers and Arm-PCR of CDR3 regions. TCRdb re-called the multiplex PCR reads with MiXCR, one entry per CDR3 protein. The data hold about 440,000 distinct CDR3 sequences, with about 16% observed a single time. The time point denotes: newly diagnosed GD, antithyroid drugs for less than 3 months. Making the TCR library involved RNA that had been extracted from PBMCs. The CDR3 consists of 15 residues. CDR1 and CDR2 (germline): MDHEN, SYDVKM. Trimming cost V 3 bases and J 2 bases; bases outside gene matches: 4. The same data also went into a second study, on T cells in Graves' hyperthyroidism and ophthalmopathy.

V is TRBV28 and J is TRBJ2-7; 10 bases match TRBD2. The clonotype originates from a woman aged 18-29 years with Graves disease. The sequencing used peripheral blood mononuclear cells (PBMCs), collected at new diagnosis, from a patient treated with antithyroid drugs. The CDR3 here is CASSFITSGAYEQYF. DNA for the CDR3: TGTGCCAGCAGTTTTATAACTAGCGGGGCCTACGAGCAGTACTTC.